This paragraph reports one TCR beta chain. No antigen is known for it. The sample originates from a study of long-term antiretroviral therapy in people with HIV. Study as a whole: The earliest samples came about a decade before the 2015 immediate-ART recommendation. Study findings and constraints: Diversity measured after ART increased yet remained under transplant donor controls. Collection of the blood, which took place between about 2003 and 2017, possibly occurred under older ART regimens.

At the survey level, the v3.0 immunoSEQ assay was run. Each sample had sequencing targeting about 35,000-50,000 T-cell genomes. Method: immunoSEQ multiplex PCR; TCRdb's copy keeps in-frame clones and lacks some. The sample has more than 20,000 clones, around four fifths seen once; the top ten hold under 4.5%. Germline CDR1 MGHRA, CDR2 YSYEKL. Deletions cut 0 bases from V and 6 bases from J, with 0 bases between. This CDR3 is 11 amino acids long. The sequences come from unsorted PBMCs, collected approximately 4 years after starting antiretroviral therapy. This chain uses TRBV4-1 with TRBJ2-1; the D is unclear. This clonotype originated in a man aged 18 to 30 with HIV. The CDR3 DNA sequence: TGCGCCAGCAGCCAAGACAATGAGCAGTTCTTC. Translation: CASSQDNEQFF.